These T cell receptor beta chains were read from a single sample in a study of type 1 regulatory T cells. The antigens for these receptors are not known. One entry per CDR3 protein, called by TCRdb with MiXCR from the reads. The sample lists around 3,000 distinct CDR3 sequences, approximately 8% occurring once. Source material: cultured T cells, either the whole culture or a sorted T cell fraction (not recorded which). All receptors derive from a human donor in good health. Both conserved end residues are trimmed from each CDR3. D genes are given only for firm matches.

d_gene	j_gene	v_gene	CDR3aa
-	TRBJ2-3	TRBV11-2	ASSLGETGTDTQY
TRBD1	TRBJ2-2	TRBV5-4	ASSSTGGGTGELF
-	TRBJ2-3	TRBV7-3	ASSLDGGRTDTQY
TRBD1	TRBJ1-2	TRBV13	ASSPTDRDGGYT
-	TRBJ2-4	TRBV7-2	ASSLEAGMDIQY
-	TRBJ2-4	TRBV10-3	AISELRVKSGGSKNIQY
TRBD2	TRBJ2-3	TRBV20-1	SASRGSWGTDTQY
-	TRBJ2-7	TRBV5-1	ASRINTRSSDEQY
TRBD2	TRBJ2-1	TRBV7-8	ASSPRRIAGYNEQF
TRBD1	TRBJ1-2	TRBV27	ASSLPRRTGSTIYGYT
TRBD2	TRBJ2-1	TRBV7-9	ASSLVAGVPNEQF
TRBD2	TRBJ2-5	TRBV20-1	SARRGEAGVPPETQY
-	TRBJ2-7	TRBV20-1	SAGFGGMNYEQY
-	TRBJ2-5	TRBV30	AWTDFEETQY
TRBD2	TRBJ2-3	TRBV20-1	SARGGGRRDTQY
-	TRBJ1-6	TRBV5-1	ASSASTTNNSPLH
TRBD1	TRBJ1-5	TRBV6-2/TRBV6-3	ASTPFWGQGSNQPQH
-	TRBJ2-7	TRBV20-1	SAKRAPYEQY